This T cell receptor (beta chain) was obtained from a study of blood T cell repertoires in COVID-19. Study in general: Donors in the United States, Italy and Spain gave samples during acute or convalescent COVID-19. Sample material is recorded as cDNA or gDNA derived from T cells, B-cell-depleted T cells, or PBMCs.

In the original workflow: Using reference gene primer amplification, nucleated cell counts were estimated. Libraries were prepared by immunoSEQ multiplex PCR; TCRdb keeps only in-frame clonotypes and omits some of them. That table is the source of V, J and clone size, and D and trimming were worked out from the DNA. The sample holds about 290,000 clones, under 90% seen once. This receptor was identified in a middle-aged woman who had recovered from COVID-19. The sequencing input was peripheral blood.

CDR3 amino acids: CAWSASDQETQYF. The CDR3 DNA sequence: TGTGCCTGGAGTGCATCAGATCAAGAGACCCAGTACTTC. This chain links TRBV30 with TRBJ2-5; D gene uncertain. The CDR3 length is 13 residues. From germline, CDR1 is GTSNPN and CDR2 SVGIG (reference sequence). Trimming stripped 1 base from V and 2 bases from J, with 8 bases between.